This T cell receptor (beta chain) stems from a study of blood T cell repertoires in COVID-19. Study context: The United States, Italy and Spain provided the acute and convalescent COVID-19 samples. Sample material is recorded as cDNA or gDNA derived from T cells, B-cell-depleted T cells, or PBMCs.

Germline CDR1 reads SGHTA; CDR2 reads FQGNSA. With 2 bases removed from V and 5 bases from J, the gap between germline ends came to 12 bases. This CDR3 comprises 14 residues. The protocol was immunoSEQ multiplex PCR, while the TCRdb copy is restricted to in-frame clones and leaves out a portion. The sample lists under 450,000 clones; 70% to 90% were seen once. One Seattle source followed patients from active infection through their disease course. The TCR comes from a middle-aged woman with COVID-19, enrolled during active disease. The chain recombines TRBV7-2 with TRBJ2-5; D is ambiguous. Sequencing input: peripheral blood. DNA of the CDR3: TGTGCCAGCAGCTTAAGGAGTCTTGGGGAGACCCAGTACTTC. Protein sequence: CASSLRSLGETQYF.